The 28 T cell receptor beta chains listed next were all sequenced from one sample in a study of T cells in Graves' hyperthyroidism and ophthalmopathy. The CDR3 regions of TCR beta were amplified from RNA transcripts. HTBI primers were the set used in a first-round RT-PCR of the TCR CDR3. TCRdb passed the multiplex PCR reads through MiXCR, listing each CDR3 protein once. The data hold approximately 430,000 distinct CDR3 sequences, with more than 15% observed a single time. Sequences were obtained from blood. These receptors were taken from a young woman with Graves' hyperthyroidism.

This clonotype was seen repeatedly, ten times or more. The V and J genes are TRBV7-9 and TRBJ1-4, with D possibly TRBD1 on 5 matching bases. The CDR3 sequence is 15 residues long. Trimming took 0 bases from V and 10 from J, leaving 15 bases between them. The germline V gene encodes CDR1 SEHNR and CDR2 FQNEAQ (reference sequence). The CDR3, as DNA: TGTGCCAGCAGCTTAGCGACCGGGGCCCGCGGAAAACTGTTTTTT. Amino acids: CASSLATGARGKLFF.

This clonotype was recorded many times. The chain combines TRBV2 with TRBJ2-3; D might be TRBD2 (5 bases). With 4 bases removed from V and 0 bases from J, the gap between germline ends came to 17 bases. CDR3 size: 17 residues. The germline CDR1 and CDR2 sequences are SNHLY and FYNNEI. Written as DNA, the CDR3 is TGTGCCAGCAGTGTCCTCCGCCCGGGAACTAGCACAGATACGCAGTATTTT. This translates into CASSVLRPGTSTDTQYF.

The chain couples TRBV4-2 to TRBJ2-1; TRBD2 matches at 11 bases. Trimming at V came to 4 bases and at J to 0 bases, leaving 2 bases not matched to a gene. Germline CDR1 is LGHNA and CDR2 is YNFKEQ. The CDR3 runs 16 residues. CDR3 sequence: CASSPGLAVSYNEQFF. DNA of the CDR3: TGTGCCAGCAGCCCGGGACTAGCGGTCTCCTACAATGAGCAGTTCTTC.

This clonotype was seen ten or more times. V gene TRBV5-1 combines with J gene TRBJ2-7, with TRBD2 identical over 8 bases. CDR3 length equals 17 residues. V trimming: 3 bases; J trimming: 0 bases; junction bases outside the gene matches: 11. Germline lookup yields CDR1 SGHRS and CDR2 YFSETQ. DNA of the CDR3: TGCGCCAGCAGCTCCAAACCCGCTAGCGGGTCCTCCTACGAGCAGTACTTC. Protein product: CASSSKPASGSSYEQYF.

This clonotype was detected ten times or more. In DNA form, the CDR3 reads TGTGCCAGCAGCCGGGAGTTTTGGGGTGGCTACACCTTC. It codes for CASSREFWGGYTF. This chain uses TRBV14 with TRBJ1-2; no reliable D call. V lost 4 bases and J 7 bases, leaving 13 bases between the germline ends. The CDR3 spans 13 residues. Germline CDR1 reads SGHDN; CDR2 reads FVKESK.

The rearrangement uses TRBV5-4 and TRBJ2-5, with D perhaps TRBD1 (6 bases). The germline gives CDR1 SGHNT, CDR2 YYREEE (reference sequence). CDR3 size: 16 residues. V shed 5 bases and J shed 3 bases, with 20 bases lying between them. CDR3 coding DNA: TGTGCCAGCAGACCCACCCCGGACAGCCTGGAAGAGACCCAGTACTTC. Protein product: CASRPTPDSLEETQYF.

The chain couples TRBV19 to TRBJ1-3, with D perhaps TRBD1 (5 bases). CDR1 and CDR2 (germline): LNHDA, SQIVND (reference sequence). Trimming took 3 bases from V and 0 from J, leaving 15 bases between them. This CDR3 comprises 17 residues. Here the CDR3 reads CASSMGRQPSSGNTIYF. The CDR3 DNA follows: TGTGCCAGTAGTATGGGAAGACAGCCCAGCTCTGGAAACACCATATATTTT.

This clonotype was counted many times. CDR3 region: CASRRDGVGSNQPQHF. The DNA of the CDR3 is TGTGCCAGCAGACGGGACGGAGTAGGTAGCAATCAGCCCCAGCATTTT. V gene TRBV2 combines with J gene TRBJ1-5, with TRBD1 as a possible D gene (5 bases). Germline V CDR1 and CDR2: SNHLY, FYNNEI. The V end was cut by 6 bases, the J end by 0 bases, with 15 bases between. This CDR3 spans 16 amino acids.

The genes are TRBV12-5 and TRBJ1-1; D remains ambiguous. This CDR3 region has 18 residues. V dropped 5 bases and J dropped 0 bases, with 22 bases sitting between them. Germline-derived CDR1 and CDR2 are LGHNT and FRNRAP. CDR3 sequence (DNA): TGTGCTAGTGGTACCCCCGGGGTGTTTGGGAGCGTGAACACTGAAGCTTTCTTT. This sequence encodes CASGTPGVFGSVNTEAFF.

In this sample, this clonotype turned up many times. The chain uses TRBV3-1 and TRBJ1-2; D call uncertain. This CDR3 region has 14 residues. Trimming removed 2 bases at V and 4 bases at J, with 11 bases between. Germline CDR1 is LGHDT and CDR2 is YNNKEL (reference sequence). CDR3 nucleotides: TGTGCCAGCAGCCAACTCGACATCAGCTATGGCTACACCTTC. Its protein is CASSQLDISYGYTF.

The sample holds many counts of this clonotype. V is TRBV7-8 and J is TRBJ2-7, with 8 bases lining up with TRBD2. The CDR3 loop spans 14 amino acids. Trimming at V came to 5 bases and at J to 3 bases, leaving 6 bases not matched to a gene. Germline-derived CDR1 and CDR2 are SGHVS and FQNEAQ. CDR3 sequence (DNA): TGTGCCAGCAGCCGGGGGGGCAGTTTCTACGAGCAGTACTTC. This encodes CASSRGGSFYEQYF.

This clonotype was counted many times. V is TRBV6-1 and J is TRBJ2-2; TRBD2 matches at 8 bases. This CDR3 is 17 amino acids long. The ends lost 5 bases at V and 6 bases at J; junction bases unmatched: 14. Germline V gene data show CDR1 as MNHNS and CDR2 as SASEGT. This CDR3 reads CASSLPGTRTISGELFF. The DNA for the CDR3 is TGTGCCAGCAGTCTGCCGGGGACTAGGACTATCTCCGGGGAGCTGTTTTTT.

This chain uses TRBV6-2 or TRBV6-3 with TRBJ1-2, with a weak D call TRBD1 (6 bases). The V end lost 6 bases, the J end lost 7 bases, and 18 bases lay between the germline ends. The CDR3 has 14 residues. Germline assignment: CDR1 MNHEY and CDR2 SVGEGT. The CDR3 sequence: CASSPQDRQVGYTF. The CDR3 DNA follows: TGTGCCAGCAGCCCACAGGACCGACAGGTTGGCTACACCTTC.

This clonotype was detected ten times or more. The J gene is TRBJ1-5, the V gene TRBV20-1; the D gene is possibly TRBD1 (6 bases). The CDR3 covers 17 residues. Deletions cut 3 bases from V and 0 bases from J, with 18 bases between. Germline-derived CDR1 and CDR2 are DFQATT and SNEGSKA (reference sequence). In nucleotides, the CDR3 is TGCAGTGCTAGTCCTCAGACAGGCCCCTATAGCAATCAGCCCCAGCATTTT. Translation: CSASPQTGPYSNQPQHF.

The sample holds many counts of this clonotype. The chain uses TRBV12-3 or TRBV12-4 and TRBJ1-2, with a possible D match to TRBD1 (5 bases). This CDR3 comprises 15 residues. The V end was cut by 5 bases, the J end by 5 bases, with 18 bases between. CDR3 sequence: CASSTRDGPGYGYTF. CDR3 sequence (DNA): TGTGCCAGCAGTACACGGGACGGTCCCGGGTATGGCTACACCTTC.

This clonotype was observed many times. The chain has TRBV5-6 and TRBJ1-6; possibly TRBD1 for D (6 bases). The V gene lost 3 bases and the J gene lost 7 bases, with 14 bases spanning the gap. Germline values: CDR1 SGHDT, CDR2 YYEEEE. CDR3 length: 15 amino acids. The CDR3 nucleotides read TGTGCCAGCAGCTGGGGTAGGGGGGAAAATTCACCCCTCCACTTT. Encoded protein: CASSWGRGENSPLHF. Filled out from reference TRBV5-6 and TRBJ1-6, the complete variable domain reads DAGVTQSPTHLIKTRGQQVTLRCSPKSGHDTVSWYQQALGQGPQFIFQYYEEEERQRGNFPDRFSGHQFPNYSSELNVNALLLGDSALYLCASSWGRGENSPLHFGNGTRLTVT.

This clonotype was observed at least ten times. CDR3 in amino acids: CSAGGTIYEQYF. CDR3 in DNA: TGCAGTGCTGGAGGGACAATCTACGAGCAGTACTTC. This chain uses TRBV20-1 with TRBJ2-7; D may correspond to TRBD1 or TRBD2 (6 bases each). Trimming left V 5 bases short and J 3 bases short, with 11 bases between. The CDR3 length is 12 residues. From germline, CDR1 is DFQATT and CDR2 SNEGSKA (reference sequence).

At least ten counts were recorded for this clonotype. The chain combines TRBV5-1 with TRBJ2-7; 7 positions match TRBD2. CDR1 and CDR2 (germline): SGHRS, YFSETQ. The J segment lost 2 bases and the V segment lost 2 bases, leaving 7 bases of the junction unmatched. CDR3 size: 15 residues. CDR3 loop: CASSFELANAYEQYF. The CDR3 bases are TGCGCCAGCAGCTTCGAACTAGCGAACGCCTACGAGCAGTACTTC.

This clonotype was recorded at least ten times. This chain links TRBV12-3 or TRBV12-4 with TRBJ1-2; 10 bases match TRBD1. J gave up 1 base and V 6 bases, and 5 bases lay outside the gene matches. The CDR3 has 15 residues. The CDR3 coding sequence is TGTGCCAGCAGCCTGGGGACAGGGGTTAACTATGGCTACACCTTC. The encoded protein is CASSLGTGVNYGYTF.

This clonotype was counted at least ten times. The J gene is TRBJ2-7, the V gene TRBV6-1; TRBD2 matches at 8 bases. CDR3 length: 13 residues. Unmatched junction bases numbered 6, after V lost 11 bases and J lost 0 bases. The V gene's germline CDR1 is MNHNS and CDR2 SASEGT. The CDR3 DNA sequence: TGTGCCTCCCGCGGGAGGAGCTCCTACGAGCAGTACTTC. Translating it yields CASRGRSSYEQYF.

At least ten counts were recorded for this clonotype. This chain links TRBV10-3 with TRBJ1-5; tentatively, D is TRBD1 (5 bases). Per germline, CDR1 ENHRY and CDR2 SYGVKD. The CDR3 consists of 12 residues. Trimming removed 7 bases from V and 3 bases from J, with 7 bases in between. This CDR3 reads CAIMDNNQPQHF. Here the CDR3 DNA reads TGTGCCATCATGGACAACAATCAGCCCCAGCATTTT.

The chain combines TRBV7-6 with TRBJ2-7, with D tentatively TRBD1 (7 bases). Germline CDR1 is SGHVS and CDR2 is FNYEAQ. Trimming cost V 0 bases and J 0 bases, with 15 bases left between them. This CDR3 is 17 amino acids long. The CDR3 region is CASSLAWRGRGSYEQYF. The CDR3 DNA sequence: TGTGCCAGCAGCTTAGCGTGGAGGGGGCGCGGCTCCTACGAGCAGTACTTC.

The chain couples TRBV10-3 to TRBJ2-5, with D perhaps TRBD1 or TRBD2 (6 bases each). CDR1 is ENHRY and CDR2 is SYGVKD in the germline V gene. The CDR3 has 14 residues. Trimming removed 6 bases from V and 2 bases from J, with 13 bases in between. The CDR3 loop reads CAIRRGEFQETQYF. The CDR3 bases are TGTGCCATCAGGAGGGGGGAATTTCAAGAGACCCAGTACTTC.

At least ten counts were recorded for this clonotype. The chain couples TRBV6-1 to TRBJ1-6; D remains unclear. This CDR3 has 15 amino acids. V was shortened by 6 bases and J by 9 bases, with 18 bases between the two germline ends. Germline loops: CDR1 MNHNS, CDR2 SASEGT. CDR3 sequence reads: CASREIRSAISPLHF. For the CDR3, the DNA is TGTGCCAGCAGGGAGATCCGATCAGCGATTTCACCCCTCCACTTT.

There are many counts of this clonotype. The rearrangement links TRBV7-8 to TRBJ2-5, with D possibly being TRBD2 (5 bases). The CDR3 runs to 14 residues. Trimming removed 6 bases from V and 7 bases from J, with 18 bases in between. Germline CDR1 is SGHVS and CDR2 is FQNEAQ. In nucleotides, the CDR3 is TGTGCCAGCAGACATGACCGACGGGGTCGGACCCAGTACTTC. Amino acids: CASRHDRRGRTQYF.

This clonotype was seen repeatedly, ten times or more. CDR3 region: CASSEFWGYYEQYF. In DNA form, the CDR3 reads TGTGCCAGCAGTGAATTTTGGGGTTACTACGAGCAGTACTTC. This chain connects TRBV6-1 to TRBJ2-7; D is undetermined. V gave up 2 bases and J gave up 3 bases, with 11 bases separating them. CDR1 MNHNS and CDR2 SASEGT come from the germline V gene. The CDR3 covers 14 residues.

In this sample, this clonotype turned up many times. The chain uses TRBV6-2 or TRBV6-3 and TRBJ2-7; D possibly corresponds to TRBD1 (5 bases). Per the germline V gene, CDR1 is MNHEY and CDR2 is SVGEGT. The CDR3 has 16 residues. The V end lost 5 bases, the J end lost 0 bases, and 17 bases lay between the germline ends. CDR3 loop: CASSPVWGRSSYEQYF. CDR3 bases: TGTGCCAGCAGTCCCGTTTGGGGCAGAAGCTCCTACGAGCAGTACTTC.

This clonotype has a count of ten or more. The CDR3 sequence: CAWSLSYEQYF. For the CDR3, the DNA is TGTGCCTGGAGTCTCAGCTACGAGCAGTACTTC. The V gene is TRBV30, the J gene TRBJ2-7; D is unresolved. In germline, CDR1 is GTSNPN, CDR2 SVGIG (reference sequence). This CDR3 is built from 11 residues. V was clipped by 2 bases and J by 3 bases, with 5 bases between them.